These 14 T cell receptor beta chains came from one sample sequenced in a study of Graves' ophthalmopathy and Graves' hyperthyroidism (dated by TCRdb to 2016 to 2019). Sequenced using an Illumina HiSeq 2000. For repertoire sequencing, TCR beta CDR3 regions were amplified from RNA transcripts. The first round was an RT-PCR using HTBI primers with the Qiagen OneStep RT-PCR kit, and this first round was followed by a second-round multiplex PCR, then size selection and purification. TCRdb applied fastp at Q25 and MiXCR to the public reads, then kept only in-frame beta chains. Each CDR3 protein gets just one entry, which takes the most common genes and DNA from the rows behind it. In this sample the table shows a few hundred thousand distinct CDR3 sequences, roughly 20% of which occur a single time. The ten largest clones represent roughly 3% of the sample. Sequencing was performed on peripheral blood. These receptors all stem from a woman aged 18-29 years with stable Graves' hyperthyroidism. Donor details come from another sample of the same person, matched by shared clones.

This clonotype was seen many times. This chain joins TRBV12-3 or TRBV12-4 and TRBJ2-7, with 11 bases lining up with TRBD1. V lost 5 bases to trimming and J lost 2 bases; unmatched junction nucleotides: 5. The CDR3 contains 15 residues. CDR3 sequence: CASSAPGQGAYEQYF. The CDR3 bases are TGTGCCAGCAGTGCTCCGGGACAGGGGGCCTACGAGCAGTACTTC.

This clonotype was detected many times. The junction shows a germline mismatch at one end, possibly a read error. The chain recombines TRBV29-1 with TRBJ1-1; TRBD1 matches at 8 bases. Germline CDR1 reads SQVTM; CDR2 reads ANQGSEA. The CDR3 is made up of 10 amino acids. The CDR3 nucleotides are TGCAGCGTTGCTCGGGACAGGATGAGCTTT. This gives the protein CSVARDRMSF.

This clonotype was recorded at least ten times. The rearrangement links TRBV10-3 to TRBJ1-5, with a weak D call TRBD1 (6 bases). Per the germline V gene, CDR1 is ENHRY and CDR2 is SYGVKD. V lost 5 bases, J lost 0 bases, and 17 bases lay in between. The CDR3 runs 17 residues. CDR3 sequence reads: CAISQTMAGHSNQPQHF. CDR3 DNA sequence: TGTGCCATCAGTCAGACTATGGCGGGACATAGCAATCAGCCCCAGCATTTT.

With respect to this clonotype: A single base separates this from a much larger clone, so it may be a read error. The chain combines TRBV29-1 with TRBJ1-2; tentative D call: TRBD1 (5 bases). The germline CDR1 and CDR2 sequences are SQVTM and ANQGSEA. This CDR3 region has 12 residues. Trimming took off 6 bases at V and 5 bases at J, with 13 bases between the two ends. The CDR3 region has the DNA TGCAGCGTGGTCAGGGAGGGGTATGGCTACACCTTC. This gives the protein CSVVREGYGYTF. Based on the CDR3 plus reference TRBV29-1 and TRBJ1-2, the full variable domain is SAVISQKPSRDICQRGTSLTIQCQVDSQVTMMFWYRQQPGQSLTLIATANQGSEATYESGFVIDKFPISRPNLTFSTLTVSNMSPEDSSIYLCSVVREGYGYTFGSGTRLTVV.

In its sample, this clonotype was seen many times. V usage is TRBV14 and J usage is TRBJ1-2; possibly TRBD1 for D (5 bases). The CDR3 contains 15 residues. Germline CDR1 and CDR2: SGHDN and FVKESK. V was pared by 0 bases and J by 8 bases, with 16 bases between. CDR3 amino acids: CASSQDHGAAWGYTF. CDR3 coding DNA: TGTGCCAGCAGCCAAGATCACGGGGCCGCCTGGGGCTACACCTTC.

The rearrangement links TRBV5-6 to TRBJ1-6; 7 nucleotides match TRBD1. Germline V CDR1 and CDR2: SGHDT, YYEEEE. This CDR3 is built from 15 residues. The junction had 7 bases not matched to a gene; V was cut back by 1 base and J by 9 bases. Here the CDR3 reads CASSLSTGRASPLHF. Here the CDR3 DNA reads TGTGCCAGCAGCTTGTCGACAGGGAGGGCTTCACCCCTCCACTTT.

Ten or more counts support this clonotype. This chain connects TRBV5-1 to TRBJ2-2; D unclear. V was pared by 0 bases and J by 3 bases, with 9 bases between. From germline, CDR1 is SGHRS and CDR2 YFSETQ. This CDR3 is 15 amino acids long. The CDR3 DNA reads TGCGCCAGCAGCTTGGGGAGCCGACACACCGGGGAGCTGTTTTTT. It specifies CASSLGSRHTGELFF. Combining the CDR3 with reference TRBV5-1 and TRBJ2-2 gives the whole variable domain KAGVTQTPRYLIKTRGQQVTLSCSPISGHRSVSWYQQTPGQGLQFLFEYFSETQRNKGNFPGRFSGRQFSNSRSEMNVSTLELGDSALYLCASSLGSRHTGELFFGEGSRLTVL.

The chain uses TRBV28 and TRBJ1-1, with D uncertain. Per the germline V gene, CDR1 is MDHEN and CDR2 is SYDVKM. Trimming cost V 6 bases and J 1 base, with 21 bases left between them. The CDR3 extends over 17 amino acids. Here the CDR3 reads CASSPAIGGRRNTEAFF. For the CDR3, the DNA is TGTGCCAGCAGCCCCGCCATCGGAGGGAGGCGGAACACTGAAGCTTTCTTT.

The chain recombines TRBV2 with TRBJ1-2; 8 bases fit TRBD1. This CDR3 has 14 residues. Germline V gene lookup returns CDR1 SNHLY and CDR2 FYNNEI. V lost 6 bases to trimming and J lost 4 bases; unmatched junction nucleotides: 7. DNA for the CDR3: TGTGCCAGCAGAGCCGGGACAGGATTCTATGGCTACACCTTC. Protein: CASRAGTGFYGYTF.

This chain links TRBV5-1 with TRBJ2-4; D is possibly TRBD1 or TRBD2 (5 bases each). Trimming left V 3 bases short and J 8 bases short, with 15 bases between. The germline V gene has CDR1 SGHRS and CDR2 YFSETQ. The CDR3 has 14 residues. Written as DNA, the CDR3 is TGCGCCAGCAGCTCTACCAGAATGGGGGACATTCAGTACTTC. Translated: CASSSTRMGDIQYF. Full variable domain (remainder filled in from reference TRBV5-1 and TRBJ2-4): KAGVTQTPRYLIKTRGQQVTLSCSPISGHRSVSWYQQTPGQGLQFLFEYFSETQRNKGNFPGRFSGRQFSNSRSEMNVSTLELGDSALYLCASSSTRMGDIQYFGAGTRLSVL.

J is TRBJ1-1 and V is TRBV11-2; a possible D gene is TRBD1 (6 bases). V was pared by 8 bases and J by 0 bases, with 22 bases between. Germline loops: CDR1 SGHAT, CDR2 FQNNGV. The CDR3 loop spans 17 amino acids. This CDR3 reads CASLISYRARMNTEAFF. The CDR3, as DNA: TGTGCCAGCCTTATATCTTACAGGGCTCGAATGAACACTGAAGCTTTCTTT.

There are many counts of this clonotype. The chain uses TRBV19 and TRBJ1-1, with 9 bases fitting TRBD1. V shed 5 bases and J 1 base; nucleotides not matched to a gene: 5. This CDR3 spans 15 amino acids. Germline loops: CDR1 LNHDA, CDR2 SQIVND (reference sequence). The CDR3 loop reads CASSPLDRGNTEAFF. The CDR3 region has the DNA TGTGCCAGTAGTCCCCTGGACAGGGGGAACACTGAAGCTTTCTTT.

J is TRBJ1-1 and V is TRBV30; no definite D call. The CDR3 consists of 14 residues. Trimming removed 5 bases at V and 1 base at J, with 14 bases between. Per the germline V gene, CDR1 is GTSNPN and CDR2 is SVGIG (reference sequence). This chain's CDR3 is CAWDDDLQNTEAFF. CDR3 in DNA: TGTGCCTGGGATGACGACCTGCAGAACACTGAAGCTTTCTTT.

The V call is TRBV5-1, the J call TRBJ2-6, with 9 nucleotides matching TRBD1. V gave up 3 bases and J gave up 0 bases; unmatched junction bases: 4. The germline V gene has CDR1 SGHRS and CDR2 YFSETQ. The CDR3 consists of 17 residues. In DNA, the CDR3 is TGCGCCAGCAGCTCGGGACAGGGAAGCTCTGGGGCCAACGTCCTGACTTTC. It is translated as CASSSGQGSSGANVLTF.